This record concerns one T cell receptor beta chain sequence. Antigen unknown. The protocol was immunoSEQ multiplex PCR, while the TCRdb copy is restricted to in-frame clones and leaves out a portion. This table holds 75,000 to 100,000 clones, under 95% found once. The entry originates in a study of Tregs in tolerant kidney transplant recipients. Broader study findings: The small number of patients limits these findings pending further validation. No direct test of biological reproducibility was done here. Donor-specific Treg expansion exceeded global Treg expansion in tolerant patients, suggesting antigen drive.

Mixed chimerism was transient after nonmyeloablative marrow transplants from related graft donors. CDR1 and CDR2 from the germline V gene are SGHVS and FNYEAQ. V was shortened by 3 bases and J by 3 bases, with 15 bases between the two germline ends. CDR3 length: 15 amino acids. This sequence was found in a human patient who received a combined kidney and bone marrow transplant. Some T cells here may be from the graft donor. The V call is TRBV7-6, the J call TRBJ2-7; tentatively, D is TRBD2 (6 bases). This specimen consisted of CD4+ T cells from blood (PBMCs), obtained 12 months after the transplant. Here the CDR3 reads CASSFRPGEDYEQYF. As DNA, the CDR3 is TGTGCCAGCAGCTTCCGGCCCGGGGAGGACTACGAGCAGTACTTC. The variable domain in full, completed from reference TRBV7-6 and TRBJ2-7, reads GAGVSQSPRYKVTKRGQDVALRCDPISGHVSLYWYRQALGQGPEFLTYFNYEAQQDKSGLPNDRFSAERPEGSISTLTIQRTEQRDSAMYRCASSFRPGEDYEQYFGPGTRLTVT.